Listed here are 30 T cell receptor beta chains from one sample, sequenced in a study of blood T cell repertoires in COVID-19. The protocol was immunoSEQ multiplex PCR, while the TCRdb copy is restricted to in-frame clones and leaves out a portion. The table has 100,000 to 150,000 clones, nearly 70% seen once. Sequencing used peripheral blood. Every receptor here comes from a woman in her 70s with acute or convalescent COVID-19.

This clone was detected a few times. The V call is TRBV28, the J call TRBJ2-3; 9 bases line up with TRBD2. The germline CDR1 and CDR2 sequences are MDHEN and SYDVKM. The CDR3 sequence is 17 residues long. Trimming took 1 base from V and 3 from J; bases not matched to a gene: 8. CDR3 region: CASSLSGLAGMTDTQYF. Here the CDR3 DNA reads TGTGCCAGCAGTTTATCAGGGCTAGCGGGAATGACAGATACGCAGTATTTT.

The chain employs TRBV7-2 and TRBJ2-1; 12 nucleotides line up with TRBD2. The CDR3 is made up of 15 amino acids. Germline lookup yields CDR1 SGHTA and CDR2 FQGNSA. Unmatched junction bases numbered 6, after V lost 6 bases and J lost 6 bases. CDR3 sequence: CASRPGLAGTNEQFF. The CDR3 DNA reads TGTGCCAGCAGGCCGGGACTAGCGGGTACCAATGAGCAGTTCTTC.

The chain carries TRBV6-5 and TRBJ1-1, with a tentative D call TRBD1 (5 bases). Germline V CDR1 and CDR2: MNHEY, SVGAGI. Trimming took off 10 bases at V and 4 bases at J, with 13 bases between the two ends. The CDR3 is made up of 12 amino acids. CDR3 nucleotides: TGTGCCACCGGGGGGATAAGCACTGAAGCTTTCTTT. Amino acids: CATGGISTEAFF.

The rearrangement joins TRBV27 to TRBJ2-7; D is undetermined. V was cut by 3 bases and J by 0 bases, with 6 bases left in between. The CDR3 length is 13 residues. CDR1 is MNHEY and CDR2 is SMNVEV in the germline V gene (reference sequence). CDR3 in amino acids: CASSFANSYEQYF. CDR3 coding DNA: TGTGCCAGCAGTTTCGCGAACTCCTACGAGCAGTACTTC.

The chain links TRBV27 to TRBJ2-1, with D perhaps matching TRBD1 (6 bases). The CDR3 extends over 13 amino acids. Germline assignment: CDR1 MNHEY and CDR2 SMNVEV (reference sequence). V lost 2 bases, J lost 10 bases, and 12 bases lay in between. CDR3 nucleotides: TGTGCCAGCAGTTTAAACAGGGTTGTAGAGCAGTTCTTC. Translated: CASSLNRVVEQFF.

The chain is built from TRBV10-3 and TRBJ1-4; D might be TRBD1 (5 bases). The V end was cut by 0 bases, the J end by 5 bases, with 19 bases between. The V gene's germline CDR1 is ENHRY and CDR2 SYGVKD. The CDR3 is made up of 18 amino acids. CDR3 residues: CAISESLAAGTGNEKLFF. The CDR3, as DNA: TGTGCCATCAGTGAGTCATTAGCGGCCGGGACGGGCAATGAAAAACTGTTTTTT.

Only a few counts were recorded for this clone. The gene calls are TRBV6-1 and TRBJ2-7, with no clear D. Looked up from germline, CDR1 is MNHNS and CDR2 is SASEGT. V was clipped by 3 bases and J by 4 bases, with 10 bases between them. The CDR3 length is 13 residues. As DNA, the CDR3 is TGTGCCAGCAGTGAGAGTGAGTGGTACGAGCAGTACTTC. This sequence encodes CASSESEWYEQYF.

The chain combines TRBV3-1 (or the pseudogene TRBV3-2) with TRBJ2-1; D is possibly TRBD2 (7 bases). The germline V gene has CDR1 LGHDT and CDR2 YNNKEL (reference sequence). The V end lost 4 bases, the J end lost 3 bases, and 13 bases lay between the germline ends. The CDR3 has 15 amino acids. This CDR3 reads CASSPRGADYNEQFF. The CDR3 region has the DNA TGTGCCAGCAGCCCCCGGGGGGCCGACTACAATGAGCAGTTCTTC.

The chain uses TRBV2 and TRBJ2-2; the match to TRBD2 covers 12 bases. The CDR3 has 15 amino acids. The junction had 4 bases not matched to a gene; V was cut back by 4 bases and J by 7 bases. Per the germline V gene, CDR1 is SNHLY and CDR2 is FYNNEI. CDR3 in amino acids: CASSVLAGGNGELFF. The DNA for the CDR3 is TGTGCCAGCAGTGTTCTAGCGGGAGGGAACGGGGAGCTGTTTTTT. Full variable domain (rest looked up from reference TRBV2 and TRBJ2-2): EPEVTQTPSHQVTQMGQEVILRCVPISNHLYFYWYRQILGQKVEFLVSFYNNEISEKSEIFDDQFSVERPDGSNFTLKIRSTKLEDSAMYFCASSVLAGGNGELFFGEGSRLTVL.

The chain links TRBV28 to TRBJ2-7; D is unclear. Germline assignment: CDR1 MDHEN and CDR2 SYDVKM. Trimming took 3 bases from V and 4 from J, leaving 7 bases between them. The CDR3 is 12 amino acids. CDR3 DNA sequence: TGTGCCAGCAGTTTCCCCCCTTACGAGCAGTACTTC. Its translation is CASSFPPYEQYF.

This clone was recorded many times. J is TRBJ1-1 and V is TRBV5-1; 9 positions agree with TRBD1. This CDR3 contains 16 residues. The germline CDR1 and CDR2 sequences are SGHRS and YFSETQ. Trimming removed 2 bases from V and 0 bases from J; junction bases left unmatched: 5. CDR3 DNA: TGCGCCAGCAGCTTTGGACAGGGGACGGTGAACACTGAAGCTTTCTTT. Its translation is CASSFGQGTVNTEAFF.

The CDR3 DNA follows: TGTGCCAGCAGCCCTTACACACGGAACACTGAAGCTTTCTTT. It specifies CASSPYTRNTEAFF. The chain uses TRBV5-6 and TRBJ1-1; D unresolved. Between the trimmed V and J ends, which lost 4 bases and 1 base, there was a span of 11 bases. Per germline, CDR1 SGHDT and CDR2 YYEEEE. The CDR3 has 14 residues.

This chain links TRBV4-1 with TRBJ1-5; tentatively, D is TRBD1 (6 bases). The germline V gene has CDR1 MGHRA and CDR2 YSYEKL. V was clipped by 2 bases and J by 4 bases, with 15 bases between them. This CDR3 has 16 amino acids. The CDR3 here is CASSQSGVVGNQPQHF. In nucleotides, the CDR3 is TGCGCCAGCAGCCAATCAGGGGTGGTAGGAAATCAGCCCCAGCATTTT.

This chain connects TRBV29-1 to TRBJ2-1, with D tentatively TRBD1 (5 bases). This CDR3 spans 14 amino acids. V shed 7 bases and J shed 4 bases, with 17 bases lying between them. Per the germline V gene, CDR1 is SQVTM and CDR2 is ANQGSEA. The CDR3 here is CSAPNRNGYNEQFF. CDR3 nucleotides: TGCAGCGCTCCGAACAGGAACGGATACAATGAGCAGTTCTTC.

This clone was detected only a few times. This chain connects TRBV7-2 to TRBJ1-2; 7 positions agree with TRBD1. The CDR3 loop spans 13 amino acids. The J segment lost 4 bases and the V segment lost 5 bases, leaving 4 bases of the junction unmatched. Germline V gene sequence: CDR1 SGHTA, CDR2 FQGNSA. The DNA for the CDR3 is TGTGCCAGCAGCGCGGGACAGACCTATGGCTACACCTTC. It specifies CASSAGQTYGYTF.

The chain uses TRBV7-2 and TRBJ2-5; TRBD1 matches at 8 bases. Unmatched junction bases numbered 3, after V lost 2 bases and J lost 1 base. The CDR3 is 15 amino acids. Germline loops: CDR1 SGHTA, CDR2 FQGNSA. The CDR3 nucleotides read TGTGCCAGCAGCTTAAGGACAGGGACCCAAGAGACCCAGTACTTC. Translation: CASSLRTGTQETQYF.

The genes are TRBV2 and TRBJ1-2; 7 nucleotides align to TRBD1. The CDR3 runs to 16 residues. V gave up 4 bases and J gave up 7 bases; unmatched junction bases: 15. Germline CDR1 SNHLY, CDR2 FYNNEI. The CDR3 loop reads CASSVIQFDRAGGYTF. DNA for the CDR3: TGTGCCAGCAGTGTAATTCAGTTCGACAGGGCTGGTGGCTACACCTTC.

The V gene is TRBV7-9, the J gene TRBJ2-1, with D hard to call. The V end was cut by 3 bases, the J end by 3 bases, with 12 bases between. Germline CDR1 and CDR2: SEHNR and FQNEAQ (reference sequence). The CDR3 is 15 residues long. The CDR3 region has the DNA TGTGCCAGCAGCTTGTCTAGGTCCCTCTACAATGAGCAGTTCTTC. Amino acid sequence: CASSLSRSLYNEQFF.

The chain combines TRBV19 with TRBJ1-1, with 11 bases identical to TRBD1. Germline assignment: CDR1 LNHDA and CDR2 SQIVND (reference sequence). The J segment lost 0 bases and the V segment lost 5 bases, leaving 5 bases of the junction unmatched. This CDR3 has 16 residues. The DNA of the CDR3 is TGTGCCAGTAGTGATGGGACAGGGGGGTTGAACACTGAAGCTTTCTTT. Protein sequence: CASSDGTGGLNTEAFF. The whole variable domain, filled in from reference TRBV19 and TRBJ1-1, reads DGGITQSPKYLFRKEGQNVTLSCEQNLNHDAMYWYRQDPGQGLRLIYYSQIVNDFQKGDIAEGYSVSREKKESFPLTVTSAQKNPTAFYLCASSDGTGGLNTEAFFGQGTRLTVV.

The chain is built from TRBV29-1 and TRBJ2-1; the D gene is possibly TRBD1 (6 bases). In germline, CDR1 is SQVTM, CDR2 ANQGSEA. With 7 bases removed from V and 8 bases from J, the gap between germline ends came to 18 bases. The CDR3 has 13 amino acids. CDR3 protein: CSGRLWGRDEQFF. The CDR3 bases are TGCAGCGGTCGGCTTTGGGGGCGGGATGAGCAGTTCTTC.

This sequence joins TRBV18 and TRBJ1-5; 8 nucleotides line up with TRBD1. The CDR3 extends over 15 amino acids. The V gene end was trimmed by 4 bases and the J gene end by 1 base; junction bases not matched to a gene: 3. Per germline, CDR1 KGHSH and CDR2 LQKENI. This chain's CDR3 is CASSRDRRSNQPQHF. CDR3 coding DNA: TGTGCCAGCTCACGGGACAGGAGAAGCAATCAGCCCCAGCATTTT.

The chain has TRBV5-4 and TRBJ2-6, with a possible D match to TRBD1 (5 bases). From germline, CDR1 is SGHNT and CDR2 YYREEE (reference sequence). The CDR3 covers 19 residues. Between the trimmed V and J ends, which lost 4 bases and 0 bases, there was a span of 20 bases. CDR3 sequence (DNA): TGTGCCAGCAGCCCACAGGTCCCTCTACCCCGCTCTGGGGCCAACGTCCTGACTTTC. Its protein is CASSPQVPLPRSGANVLTF.

The chain couples TRBV6-5 to TRBJ1-5; 8 nucleotides agree with TRBD1. The CDR3 totals 15 residues. CDR1 is MNHEY and CDR2 is SVGAGI in the germline V gene. V dropped 6 bases and J dropped 2; count of bases not matched to a gene: 6. CDR3 nucleotide sequence: TGTGCCAGCAGCTCAGGGACAGGAGGCAATCAGCCCCAGCATTTT. Translation gives CASSSGTGGNQPQHF.

V gene TRBV2 combines with J gene TRBJ2-7; 7 nucleotides line up with TRBD1. With 7 bases clipped from V and 3 bases from J, the junction kept 9 bases outside the gene matches. Germline lookup yields CDR1 SNHLY and CDR2 FYNNEI. The CDR3 runs 14 residues. CDR3 bases: TGTGCCAGCACCCTCCGGGACAGCGGCTACGAGCAGTACTTC. Its translation: CASTLRDSGYEQYF.

J is TRBJ2-2 and V is TRBV6-1, with D unclear. V was pared by 2 bases and J by 7 bases, with 14 bases between. The germline gives CDR1 MNHNS, CDR2 SASEGT. CDR3 length equals 15 residues. The CDR3 DNA follows: TGTGCCAGCAGTGAACTAACCTCGATGCACGGGGAGCTGTTTTTT. Protein sequence: CASSELTSMHGELFF.

V usage is TRBV6-6 and J usage is TRBJ2-7; D unresolved. The germline V gene has CDR1 MNHNY and CDR2 SVGAGI (reference sequence). The CDR3 runs to 13 residues. V lost 5 bases to trimming and J lost 3 bases, with 11 bases between them. The CDR3 DNA follows: TGTGCCAGCAGTACCAGAGGTCACTACGAGCAGTACTTC. Encoded protein: CASSTRGHYEQYF.

V is TRBV2 and J is TRBJ2-1, with D possibly TRBD1 on 6 matching bases. Germline V gives CDR1 SNHLY, CDR2 FYNNEI. V shed 5 bases and J shed 0 bases, with 11 bases lying between them. This CDR3 spans 15 amino acids. The CDR3 loop is CASSYQDSSYNEQFF. CDR3 nucleotide sequence: TGTGCCAGCAGTTATCAGGACAGCTCCTACAATGAGCAGTTCTTC.

This clone was observed a single time. The CDR3 loop is CASIRTGLDGYTF. In DNA form, the CDR3 reads TGTGCCAGCATACGAACAGGGTTGGATGGCTACACCTTC. The chain is built from TRBV2 and TRBJ1-2, with D possibly being TRBD1 (6 bases). From germline, CDR1 is SNHLY and CDR2 FYNNEI. V lost 7 bases and J 6 bases, leaving 15 bases between the germline ends. This CDR3 spans 13 amino acids.

The chain joins TRBV5-1 to TRBJ2-1; 7 nucleotides match TRBD1. In germline, CDR1 is SGHRS, CDR2 YFSETQ. The CDR3 consists of 11 residues. The V gene end was trimmed by 8 bases and the J gene end by 5 bases; junction bases not matched to a gene: 1. Written as DNA, the CDR3 is TGCGCCAGTCAGGGGGACAATGAGCAGTTCTTC. This encodes CASQGDNEQFF.

The V gene is TRBV5-1, the J gene TRBJ1-1, with 10 bases that match TRBD1. V trimming: 4 bases; J trimming: 5 bases; junction bases outside the gene matches: 8. Per germline, CDR1 SGHRS and CDR2 YFSETQ. The CDR3 loop spans 15 amino acids. This chain's CDR3 is CASSATGGQGTEAFF. Here the CDR3 DNA reads TGCGCCAGCAGCGCGACAGGGGGCCAGGGTACTGAAGCTTTCTTT.